Below are 22 T cell receptor beta chains sequenced from a single sample in a study of cytomegalovirus exposure and HLA in healthy donors. Primers for the PCR totalled 60 Vbeta and 13 Jbeta. The method was immunoSEQ multiplex PCR; TCRdb's version includes in-frame clones alone and lacks a portion of them. The sample contains about 120,000 clones, more than 80% of which appear only once. Specimen: PBMCs. The receptors derive from a man aged 35-49 years in good health and CMV-seronegative.

The chain couples TRBV4-1 to TRBJ2-2, with D tentatively TRBD2 (6 bases). Germline V gene data show CDR1 as MGHRA and CDR2 as YSYEKL. Deletions cut 2 bases from V and 8 bases from J, with 18 bases between. The CDR3 has 16 amino acids. The DNA of the CDR3 is TGCGCCAGCAGCCAACACCCGGGACTCCCAGCGGGGGAGCTGTTTTTT. Its protein product is CASSQHPGLPAGELFF.

The chain has TRBV5-1 and TRBJ2-6; D perhaps matches TRBD1 (6 bases). The germline V and J ends were trimmed by 4 bases and 3 bases, with 11 bases remaining between them. The CDR3 contains 15 residues. Germline V gene lookup returns CDR1 SGHRS and CDR2 YFSETQ. The CDR3 DNA follows: TGCGCCAGCAGCCAAAGGGGGAGTGGGGCCAACGTCCTGACTTTC. Translated: CASSQRGSGANVLTF.

This rearrangement joins TRBV28 to TRBJ1-1, with D perhaps matching TRBD1 (5 bases). V was trimmed by 8 bases and J by 2 bases, leaving 18 bases between them. The CDR3 spans 15 residues. Germline V gives CDR1 MDHEN, CDR2 SYDVKM. This chain's CDR3 is CASAIHSGGNTEAFF. CDR3 nucleotides: TGTGCCAGCGCCATTCACTCGGGGGGTAACACTGAAGCTTTCTTT.

This clone is a singleton in its sample. V is TRBV30 and J is TRBJ1-5, with D unresolved. Trimming removed 0 bases at V and 10 bases at J, with 7 bases between. The V gene's germline CDR1 is GTSNPN and CDR2 SVGIG (reference sequence). This CDR3 comprises 11 residues. CDR3 DNA sequence: TGTGCCTGGAGTGTACGGGGACCCCAGCATTTT. It codes for CAWSVRGPQHF.

V usage is TRBV19 and J usage is TRBJ1-2, with TRBD1 as a possible D gene (6 bases). Germline V gives CDR1 LNHDA, CDR2 SQIVND (reference sequence). V lost 5 bases to trimming and J lost 3 bases, with 16 bases between them. The CDR3 is made up of 15 amino acids. The CDR3 region has the DNA TGTGCCAGTAGTCCTCTCGACAGGCGAGACTATGGCTACACCTTC. Protein sequence: CASSPLDRRDYGYTF. Filled out from reference TRBV19 and TRBJ1-2, the complete variable domain reads DGGITQSPKYLFRKEGQNVTLSCEQNLNHDAMYWYRQDPGQGLRLIYYSQIVNDFQKGDIAEGYSVSREKKESFPLTVTSAQKNPTAFYLCASSPLDRRDYGYTFGSGTRLTVV.

This chain joins TRBV5-1 and TRBJ1-6; 7 bases map to TRBD1. V gave up 0 bases and J gave up 6 bases; unmatched junction bases: 9. CDR3 length equals 17 residues. Germline CDR1 SGHRS, CDR2 YFSETQ. The CDR3 DNA reads TGCGCCAGCAGCTTGGAAGTTGGGGACAGAGGTAATTCACCCCTCCACTTT. It translates to CASSLEVGDRGNSPLHF. Full variable domain (missing parts from reference TRBV5-1 and TRBJ1-6): KAGVTQTPRYLIKTRGQQVTLSCSPISGHRSVSWYQQTPGQGLQFLFEYFSETQRNKGNFPGRFSGRQFSNSRSEMNVSTLELGDSALYLCASSLEVGDRGNSPLHFGNGTRLTVT.

J is TRBJ1-4 and V is TRBV15; TRBD1 matches at 11 bases. The CDR3 is 18 residues long. The V gene's germline CDR1 is LNHNV and CDR2 YYDKDF (reference sequence). J lost 2 bases, V lost 4 bases, and 9 bases had no gene match. The CDR3 nucleotides are TGTGCCACCAGCATACACGGACAGGGGGCTTATACTAATGAAAAACTGTTTTTT. Translated: CATSIHGQGAYTNEKLFF.

The V gene is TRBV5-6, the J gene TRBJ2-3; no reliable D call. V lost 4 bases and J 0 bases, leaving 9 bases between the germline ends. Germline CDR1 and CDR2: SGHDT and YYEEEE. The CDR3 is 14 residues long. CDR3 in DNA: TGTGCCAGCAGCATATTAGATAGCACAGATACGCAGTATTTT. Protein: CASSILDSTDTQYF.

This rearrangement joins TRBV7-9 to TRBJ1-2, with D unresolved. This CDR3 spans 15 amino acids. Trimming removed 1 base at V and 7 bases at J, with 16 bases between. CDR1 SEHNR and CDR2 FQNEAQ come from the germline V gene (reference sequence). CDR3 nucleotide sequence: TGTGCCAGCAGCTTAGGAGGCAGAGGATGGAGTGGCTACACCTTC. Protein: CASSLGGRGWSGYTF.

This sequence joins TRBV19 and TRBJ2-1; D perhaps matches TRBD2 (5 bases). The CDR3 is 15 amino acids. The germline gives CDR1 LNHDA, CDR2 SQIVND (reference sequence). V was trimmed by 7 bases and J by 3 bases, leaving 16 bases between them. The CDR3 DNA reads TGTGCCAGTACCCCGCTGGTGGGGAGCTACAATGAGCAGTTCTTC. Translation: CASTPLVGSYNEQFF.

This chain connects TRBV7-2 to TRBJ2-7; D not certain. Germline V gene lookup returns CDR1 SGHTA and CDR2 FQGNSA. The CDR3 loop spans 12 amino acids. Deletions cut 5 bases from V and 5 bases from J, with 10 bases between. The CDR3 loop reads CASSTQRHEQYF. The CDR3 DNA reads TGTGCCAGCAGCACCCAGAGGCACGAGCAGTACTTC. Full variable domain (missing parts from reference TRBV7-2 and TRBJ2-7): GAGVSQSPSNKVTEKGKDVELRCDPISGHTALYWYRQSLGQGLEFLIYFQGNSAPDKSGLPSDRFSAERTGGSVSTLTIQRTQQEDSAVYLCASSTQRHEQYFGPGTRLTVT.

The chain employs TRBV4-3 and TRBJ1-2, with 7 bases lining up with TRBD1. After removal of 4 bases from V and 6 bases from J, the junction contained 5 bases not matched to a gene. CDR1 LGHNA and CDR2 YSLEER come from the germline V gene. This CDR3 contains 13 residues. This chain's CDR3 is CASSRTGENGYTF. CDR3 coding DNA: TGCGCCAGCAGCCGGACAGGAGAGAATGGCTACACCTTC.

As concerns this clone: An end of the junction differs from the germline gene, which may be a read error. The CDR3 DNA reads TGCGCCAGCAGCTTAAACGGGGGACCTCGAAACACAGATGCGCAGTATTTT. Amino acids: CASSLNGGPRNTDAQYF. The J gene is TRBJ2-3, the V gene TRBV5-1; weak D call: TRBD2 (6 bases). The CDR3 covers 17 residues. Per germline, CDR1 SGHRS and CDR2 YFSETQ.

The chain is built from TRBV11-2 and TRBJ2-1, with D perhaps matching TRBD2 (6 bases). Trimming cost V 3 bases and J 6 bases, with 12 bases left between them. The CDR3 length is 14 residues. The germline V gene has CDR1 SGHAT and CDR2 FQNNGV. The CDR3 DNA follows: TGTGCCAGCAGCTTCGGCCAAGCGGGCAATGAGCAGTTCTTC. Protein: CASSFGQAGNEQFF.

The chain combines TRBV4-3 with TRBJ2-1; TRBD2 matches 8 bases. V shed 3 bases and J 3 bases; nucleotides not matched to a gene: 4. Germline loops: CDR1 LGHNA, CDR2 YSLEER. This CDR3 has 15 residues. CDR3 in amino acids: CASSQSGGIYNEQFF. DNA for the CDR3: TGCGCCAGCAGCCAGAGCGGGGGCATCTACAATGAGCAGTTCTTC.

The V call is TRBV27, the J call TRBJ2-2; 7 bases agree with TRBD2. The length of the CDR3 is 15 residues. Germline-derived CDR1 and CDR2 are MNHEY and SMNVEV (reference sequence). With V trimmed by 6 bases and J by 4 bases, 8 bases remained unmatched. CDR3: CASRPNGLVTGELFF. The DNA for the CDR3 is TGTGCCAGCAGACCCAACGGACTAGTCACCGGGGAGCTGTTTTTT.

The rearrangement uses TRBV14 and TRBJ2-7; the D gene is possibly TRBD1 (6 bases). CDR1 is SGHDN and CDR2 is FVKESK in the germline V gene. Trimming took 1 base from V and 5 from J, leaving 9 bases between them. The CDR3 runs to 13 residues. For the CDR3, the DNA is TGTGCCAGCAGCCAAGTGAGGGGGAACGAGCAGTACTTC. Protein sequence: CASSQVRGNEQYF.

The V call is TRBV27, the J call TRBJ1-4; D is undetermined. Germline lookup yields CDR1 MNHEY and CDR2 SMNVEV (reference sequence). The ends were cut back, 0 bases at V and 4 bases at J, with 15 bases in the middle. CDR3 length equals 17 residues. CDR3 amino acids: CASSLSEMSLDNEKLFF. The CDR3, as DNA: TGTGCCAGCAGTTTATCGGAAATGAGCCTAGATAATGAAAAACTGTTTTTT. Full variable domain (missing parts from reference TRBV27 and TRBJ1-4): EAQVTQNPRYLITVTGKKLTVTCSQNMNHEYMSWYRQDPGLGLRQIYYSMNVEVTDKGDVPEGYKVSRKEKRNFPLILESPSPNQTSLYFCASSLSEMSLDNEKLFFGSGTQLSVL.

V is TRBV7-6 and J is TRBJ2-2; 9 positions agree with TRBD1. The CDR3 covers 17 residues. CDR1 is SGHVS, CDR2 FNYEAQ, per germline. The V and J ends lost 8 bases and 5 bases, in that order; junction bases with no gene match: 15. CDR3 DNA: TGTGCCAGCGGCCCCCAGGTGGGACAGGGTGTGACCGGGGAGCTGTTTTTT. The encoded protein is CASGPQVGQGVTGELFF.

V gene TRBV28 combines with J gene TRBJ2-4; no firm D call. With 2 bases removed from V and 6 bases from J, the gap between germline ends came to 5 bases. CDR1 and CDR2 (germline): MDHEN, SYDVKM. The CDR3 spans 12 residues. CDR3 sequence: CASSLLGNIQYF. DNA of the CDR3: TGTGCCAGCAGTTTACTCGGAAACATTCAGTACTTC. The full variable domain, completed using reference TRBV28 and TRBJ2-4, is DVKVTQSSRYLVKRTGEKVFLECVQDMDHENMFWYRQDPGLGLRLIYFSYDVKMKEKGDIPEGYSVSREKKERFSLILESASTNQTSMYLCASSLLGNIQYFGAGTRLSVL.

The V gene is TRBV9, the J gene TRBJ2-2, with D tentatively TRBD1 (6 bases). This CDR3 comprises 16 residues. Trimming took 3 bases from V and 0 from J, leaving 12 bases between them. CDR1 SGDLS and CDR2 YYNGEE come from the germline V gene. The CDR3 loop is CASSENGQTNTGELFF. CDR3 in DNA: TGTGCCAGCAGCGAAAATGGACAGACGAACACCGGGGAGCTGTTTTTT.

The gene calls are TRBV12-5 and TRBJ2-1; 12 bases match TRBD2. The ends lost 4 bases at V and 8 bases at J; junction bases unmatched: 15. This CDR3 contains 18 residues. Germline-derived CDR1 and CDR2 are LGHNT and FRNRAP. CDR3 amino acids: CASGSPHLTSGSTHEQFF. The DNA of the CDR3 is TGTGCTAGTGGTTCTCCCCACTTGACTAGCGGGAGTACCCATGAGCAGTTCTTC.